Listed below are T cell receptor beta chains from one sample, sequenced in a study of cytomegalovirus exposure and HLA in healthy donors. Some clones are missing from TCRdb's copy, which holds only in-frame ones; the method was immunoSEQ multiplex PCR. The repertoire includes around 280,000 clones, 80% to 90% of them detected once, and 2% to 3% sits in the top ten. Sequencing was performed on PBMCs. The receptors come from a woman between 18 and 29 years old in good health and CMV-seronegative. Each CDR3 is given with its conserved first and last residue. A D gene is named only where the DNA matches it firmly. Expanded clones get a size class; other rows say once, few or many, or leave the size out.

few	TRBV13	TRBJ1-1	TRBD1	CASSFGQGETEAFF	TGTGCCAGCAGCTTCGGACAGGGAGAAACTGAAGCTTTCTTT
-	TRBV27	TRBJ1-1	-	CASSWGGLNTEAFF	TGTGCCAGCAGCTGGGGGGGACTGAACACTGAAGCTTTCTTT
-	TRBV11-1	TRBJ2-7	TRBD1	CASSFWQGEGYEQYF	TGTGCCAGCAGCTTTTGGCAGGGGGAAGGCTACGAGCAGTACTTC
-	TRBV19	TRBJ1-4	TRBD1	CASSGQGGSEKLFF	TGTGCCAGTAGTGGACAGGGGGGGAGTGAAAAACTGTTTTTT
-	TRBV5-8	TRBJ1-2	-	CASSFTGSYGYTF	TGTGCCAGCAGCTTTACAGGGAGTTATGGCTACACCTTC
once	TRBV2	TRBJ2-7	-	CASNSPPDF	TGTGCCAGCAACAGTCCGCCCGATTTC
-	TRBV7-3	TRBJ1-6	-	CASSLQLSSPLHF	TGTGCCAGCAGCCTACAGTTGAGTTCCCCCCTCCACTTT
-	TRBV6-1	TRBJ2-7	TRBD1	CASSEEVFGQGDEQYF	TGTGCCAGCAGTGAAGAGGTATTCGGACAGGGAGACGAGCAGTACTTC
-	TRBV7-7	TRBJ2-5	-	CASSPREVETQYF	TGTGCTAGCTCCCCGAGGGAAGTAGAGACCCAGTACTTC
-	TRBV6-1	TRBJ1-1	-	CASSPRTGNTEAFF	TGTGCCAGCAGCCCAAGAACAGGGAACACTGAAGCTTTCTTT
-	TRBV5-1	TRBJ1-5	TRBD1	CASRFGLRDRGLISNQPQHF	TGCGCCAGCAGATTTGGACTCCGGGACAGGGGTCTCATTAGCAATCAGCCCCAGCATTTT
-	TRBV25-1	TRBJ1-2	-	CARSVSNYGYTF	TGTGCCAGGTCGGTCTCTAACTATGGCTACACCTTC
-	TRBV2	TRBJ2-3	-	CASSEGHAPTQYF	TGTGCCAGCAGTGAAGGACATGCTCCAACGCAGTATTTT
-	TRBV11-1	TRBJ2-7	TRBD2	CASSMGRLAGAYEQYF	TGTGCCAGCAGCATGGGGCGACTAGCGGGGGCCTACGAGCAGTACTTC
-	TRBV9	TRBJ2-3	-	CASSVSLNREDTQYF	TGTGCCAGCAGTGTCTCCTTAAACAGGGAAGATACGCAGTATTTT
-	TRBV6-6	TRBJ1-3	-	CASSSTGQRGNTIYF	TGTGCCAGCAGTTCTACAGGACAGAGGGGAAACACCATATATTTT
-	TRBV10-1	TRBJ2-1	-	CASGVWVSAGPSSDEQFF	TGCGCCAGCGGGGTTTGGGTAAGTGCGGGGCCCTCGAGCGATGAGCAGTTCTTC
-	TRBV6-6	TRBJ2-3	TRBD2	CASSPSGAYTDTQYF	TGTGCCAGCAGCCCCAGCGGGGCATACACAGATACGCAGTATTTT
once	TRBV7-3	TRBJ2-2	-	CASSPQGHDTGELFF	TGTGCCAGCAGCCCCCAGGGGCATGACACCGGGGAGCTGTTTTTT
-	TRBV6-6	TRBJ2-5	-	CASTAVTKTQYF	TGTGCCAGCACAGCGGTTACGAAGACCCAGTACTTC